The present TCR beta chain was sequenced within a study of blood T cell repertoires in COVID-19. Turning to the study itself: Specimens from acute and convalescent COVID-19 originated in the United States, Italy and Spain. Nucleic acid was either cDNA or gDNA, and it came from T cells, B-cell-depleted T cells, or PBMCs.

How the authors handled the data: By means of reference gene primer amplification, nucleated cell counts were estimated. The table came from immunoSEQ multiplex PCR; TCRdb's copy has only in-frame clones and leaves some out. V and J calls plus clone size are reproduced from that table; the DNA served to infer D and trimming. The sample holds roughly 250,000 clones, 84% seen once. The germline V gene has CDR1 MNHEY and CDR2 SVGAGI. The CDR3 spans 14 residues. V was shortened by 7 bases and J by 0 bases, with 12 bases between the two germline ends. The sequenced material came from peripheral blood. This TCR was sampled from a human donor in a cohort sampled during active COVID-19. V gene TRBV6-5 combines with J gene TRBJ1-1; perhaps TRBD1 as D (5 bases). Here the CDR3 reads CASIKRGMNTEAFF. The DNA of the CDR3 is TGTGCCAGCATCAAGCGGGGCATGAACACTGAAGCTTTCTTT.